Presented here are 3 T cell receptor beta chains from one specimen sequenced in a study of blood T cell repertoires in COVID-19. The assay was immunoSEQ multiplex PCR, and TCRdb's table has in-frame clones only and misses some. The table lists about 140,000 clones, about 86% of them singletons, with roughly 8% in the top ten. The specimen was peripheral blood. The receptors stem from an older woman with acute or convalescent COVID-19.

The rearrangement joins TRBV7-3 to TRBJ1-1; 7 nucleotides line up with TRBD1. The CDR3 runs 15 residues. Trimming removed 1 base from V and 4 bases from J; junction bases left unmatched: 6. From germline, CDR1 is SGHTA and CDR2 FQGTGA. This CDR3 is CASSLRGDRSTEAFF. The CDR3 DNA sequence: TGTGCCAGCAGCTTAAGGGGGGACAGATCCACTGAAGCTTTCTTT.

CDR3 loop: CASSQGRVGNTIYF. CDR3 DNA sequence: TGTGCCAGCAGCCAAGGCAGGGTTGGAAACACCATATATTTT. V usage is TRBV3-1 (or the pseudogene TRBV3-2) and J usage is TRBJ1-3; perhaps TRBD1 as D (5 bases). Looked up from germline, CDR1 is LGHDT and CDR2 is YNNKEL (reference sequence). The CDR3 extends over 14 amino acids. V was shortened by 1 base and J by 3 bases, with 7 bases between the two germline ends.

This clone has a single count. This chain uses TRBV6-4 with TRBJ1-2; 10 bases agree with TRBD1. The CDR3 loop spans 15 amino acids. V lost 2 bases and J lost 6; bases outside the gene matches: 6. From germline, CDR1 is MRHNA and CDR2 SNTAGT. DNA of the CDR3: TGTGCCAGCAGTGACGTGACAGGGGGCCTCAATGGCTACACCTTC. Its protein product is CASSDVTGGLNGYTF.